This T cell receptor (beta chain) was recovered during a study of identical twins. General study results and limits: For monozygotic twins, models underestimated out-of-frame TCR alpha sharing.

TCRdb fed the 5' RACE reads into MiXCR, producing one record per CDR3 protein. The sample shows 240,000 or so distinct CDR3 sequences, 8% to 11% of them seen only once. V lost 5 bases and J 6 bases, leaving 17 bases between the germline ends. CDR3 length: 15 residues. CDR1 is MGHRA, CDR2 YSYEKL, per germline. This clonotype was recorded at least ten times. Its antigen is as yet unknown. The sequence derives from a man in his forties or fifties in good health. The sequenced sample was memory T cells sorted from blood. This chain links TRBV4-1 with TRBJ2-1, with D perhaps assigned TRBD1 or TRBD2 (5 bases each). The CDR3 DNA sequence: TGCGCCAGCAGCTCGGGGCAGGGTGCGGTCAATGAGCAGTTCTTC. This gives the protein CASSSGQGAVNEQFF.